These T cell receptor beta chains were read from a single sample in a study of tumor-infiltrating lymphocytes in primary liver carcinoma. MiXCR was run by TCRdb on the multiplex PCR reads, yielding one entry per CDR3 protein. The sample lists a few hundred thousand distinct CDR3 sequences; 50% to 75% were seen once. The sequenced material came from peripheral blood. These receptors all come from a woman aged 30 to 39 with primary liver carcinoma and hepatitis B virus infection. Both conserved end residues are trimmed from each CDR3.

cdr3_aa j_call v_call
ASSPRRSDIVSNYGYT TRBJ1-2 TRBV4-2
ASSLPLGHEQF TRBJ2-1 TRBV5-4
ASSSLCNGNEQF TRBJ2-1 TRBV11-2
ASSYRANMNTEAF TRBJ1-1 TRBV12-3/TRBV12-4
ASSGGTSYGYT TRBJ1-2 TRBV11-2
TSSLGQKVNEHY TRBJ2-7 TRBV12-3/TRBV12-4
ASSYSAGGETQY TRBJ2-5 TRBV6-2/TRBV6-3
ASSFPAGADTQY TRBJ2-3 TRBV7-8
ASSPYTGELF TRBJ2-2 TRBV11-2
ASREREGGGTGELF TRBJ2-2 TRBV12-3/TRBV12-4
ASSLLRGVKTEAF TRBJ1-1 TRBV11-2
ASGLEVDTQY TRBJ2-3 TRBV12-5
ASSPPDTNTEAF TRBJ1-1 TRBV18
ASSLSDIPYYGYT TRBJ1-2 TRBV13
ASRGTSDGGELF TRBJ2-2 TRBV6-6
ASSWTSGGYEQY TRBJ2-7 TRBV10-2
ASSQDPTWNTGELF TRBJ2-2 TRBV4-1
ASGLGSPVVETQY TRBJ2-5 TRBV11-1
ASSQIAVPNYEQY TRBJ2-7 TRBV4-3
ASSLLGGQGISEQF TRBJ2-1 TRBV11-1
ASSKGTGGYNEQF TRBJ2-1 TRBV7-9
TSTSSLQGEEF TRBJ2-1 TRBV12-3/TRBV12-4
ASSQISSGSLEDTDTQY TRBJ2-3 TRBV4-2
ASTQHSSGNTIY TRBJ1-3 TRBV12-3/TRBV12-4
ASSFGTSGEQF TRBJ2-1 TRBV12-3/TRBV12-4
ASSEGTDLTYEQY TRBJ2-7 TRBV6-1